A single sample is the source of the 25 T cell receptor beta chains below, sequenced in a study of response to subunit inactivated influenza vaccine. Each CDR3 protein gets one entry after TCRdb re-called the RT-PCR reads with MiXCR. The repertoire includes 600,000 to 850,000 distinct CDR3 sequences, approximately 15% of them detected once, and 7.5% to 8% sits in the top ten. The source material was PBMCs from blood, sampled roughly 15 days before vaccination. These receptors were taken from a man in his fifties who received an inactivated influenza vaccine.

This clonotype was counted between two and nine times. The V call is TRBV24-1, the J call TRBJ2-1; 10 bases are shared with TRBD1. The CDR3 contains 15 residues. Losses at the gene ends were 5 bases for V and 9 bases for J; bases not matched to a gene: 9. Germline assignment: CDR1 KGHDR and CDR2 SFDVKD. The CDR3 sequence is CATSGTGTGASEQFF. CDR3 DNA: TGTGCCACCAGTGGAACCGGGACAGGGGCGTCTGAGCAGTTCTTC.

The chain employs TRBV6-1 and TRBJ1-1, with D uncertain. CDR1 is MNHNS, CDR2 SASEGT, per germline. The CDR3 contains 13 residues. V dropped 6 bases and J dropped 4 bases, with 12 bases sitting between them. The CDR3 region is CASSPSGTTEAFF. The CDR3 DNA reads TGTGCCAGCAGCCCTAGTGGTACCACTGAAGCTTTCTTT.

V usage is TRBV20-1 and J usage is TRBJ1-3; 7 nucleotides agree with TRBD1. Germline CDR1 DFQATT, CDR2 SNEGSKA (reference sequence). The trim removed 3 bases at V and 4 bases at J, leaving 6 bases unmatched. This CDR3 comprises 14 residues. The CDR3 region is CSARWTGSGNTIYF. The CDR3 nucleotides are TGCAGTGCTAGGTGGACAGGATCCGGAAACACCATATATTTT.

The chain employs TRBV11-2 and TRBJ2-5, with TRBD2 matching 12 bases. The CDR3 totals 16 residues. The V segment lost 5 bases and the J segment 4 bases; nucleotides outside the gene matches: 8. Germline loops: CDR1 SGHAT, CDR2 FQNNGV. The CDR3 region is CASSPGLAGPGETQYF. CDR3 sequence (DNA): TGTGCCAGCAGCCCGGGACTAGCGGGCCCCGGAGAGACCCAGTACTTC.

This chain links TRBV20-1 with TRBJ2-7; D possibly corresponds to TRBD2 (6 bases). The CDR3 extends over 16 amino acids. Germline CDR1 and CDR2: DFQATT and SNEGSKA (reference sequence). CDR3 residues: CSLGAGGTFGGSEQYF. DNA of the CDR3: TGCAGCCTAGGGGCTGGGGGGACCTTCGGCGGTAGCGAGCAGTACTTC.

The gene calls are TRBV2 and TRBJ2-3, with a possible D match to TRBD1 (6 bases). The CDR3 loop spans 15 amino acids. Trimming shortened V by 5 bases and J by 2 bases, and 14 bases separated the two germline ends. CDR1 is SNHLY and CDR2 is FYNNEI in the germline V gene. The CDR3 loop reads CASSRGQSLTDTQYF. The DNA of the CDR3 is TGTGCCAGCAGTCGAGGACAGAGTCTCACAGATACGCAGTATTTT.

The sample holds a few counts of this clonotype. The chain has TRBV11-2 and TRBJ2-1; 12 bases line up with TRBD2. The J segment lost 7 bases and the V segment lost 10 bases, leaving 17 bases of the junction unmatched. Germline V CDR1 and CDR2: SGHAT, FQNNGV. The CDR3 has 17 amino acids. The chain's CDR3 is CATEGRTSGMWRNEQFF. The CDR3 DNA follows: TGTGCCACCGAGGGTAGGACTAGCGGGATGTGGCGGAATGAGCAGTTCTTC.

CDR3 sequence reads: CSARRQSNQPQHF. The CDR3 DNA follows: TGCAGTGCTAGGAGGCAGAGCAATCAGCCCCAGCATTTT. The chain uses TRBV20-1 and TRBJ1-5; no definite D call. Germline V gives CDR1 DFQATT, CDR2 SNEGSKA (reference sequence). There are 13 residues in the CDR3. V lost 3 bases and J lost 1, with 7 bases in between.

This clonotype was picked up a small number of times. This CDR3 is CSAETGNYEQYF. The CDR3 DNA sequence: TGCAGTGCTGAGACAGGGAACTACGAGCAGTACTTC. The chain couples TRBV20-1 to TRBJ2-7; 7 positions match TRBD1. The CDR3 is made up of 12 amino acids. Germline assignment: CDR1 DFQATT and CDR2 SNEGSKA (reference sequence). The trim removed 5 bases at V and 3 bases at J, leaving 4 bases unmatched.

This clonotype was recorded a few times. V and J are TRBV20-1 and TRBJ2-1; 10 nucleotides line up with TRBD2. The germline gives CDR1 DFQATT, CDR2 SNEGSKA (reference sequence). The V segment lost 3 bases and the J segment 7 bases; nucleotides outside the gene matches: 6. The CDR3 totals 14 residues. CDR3 coding DNA: TGCAGTGCTAGTAAAGCGGGAGGGGTGAATGAGCAGTTCTTC. This translates into CSASKAGGVNEQFF.

This clonotype was seen more than once but under ten times. This chain links TRBV4-1 with TRBJ2-1, with D tentatively TRBD2 (6 bases). The CDR3 loop spans 18 amino acids. The V gene's germline CDR1 is MGHRA and CDR2 YSYEKL. V was trimmed by 1 base and J by 8 bases, leaving 24 bases between them. The CDR3 DNA sequence: TGCGCCAGCAGCCAAGTGTGGAGGGGCGCCGCCCGTGAGGATGAGCAGTTCTTC. Amino acid sequence: CASSQVWRGAAREDEQFF.

The rearrangement joins TRBV7-3 to TRBJ2-1; possibly TRBD1 for D (5 bases). There are 14 residues in the CDR3. The V end was cut by 2 bases, the J end by 6 bases, with 11 bases between. Looked up from germline, CDR1 is SGHTA and CDR2 is FQGTGA. The CDR3 region has the DNA TGTGCCAGCAGCTTAGGCCAGGGTCGCAATGAGCAGTTCTTC. Protein sequence: CASSLGQGRNEQFF.

This clonotype was found a few times. The chain employs TRBV4-3 and TRBJ1-1; no firm D call. Germline assignment: CDR1 LGHNA and CDR2 YSLEER. The CDR3 extends over 15 amino acids. V lost 0 bases and J 1 base, leaving 9 bases between the germline ends. The DNA for the CDR3 is TGCGCCAGCAGCCAAGAGGAGAGCAAGAACACTGAAGCTTTCTTT. This codes for CASSQEESKNTEAFF.

In this sample, this clonotype turned up a few times. The V and J genes are TRBV27 and TRBJ2-4, with 14 nucleotides matching TRBD2. V was pared by 5 bases and J by 6 bases, with 3 bases of the junction left unmatched. CDR3 length: 15 residues. The germline V gene encodes CDR1 MNHEY and CDR2 SMNVEV (reference sequence). This CDR3 is CASSVGTSGRNIQYF. Written as DNA, the CDR3 is TGTGCCAGCAGTGTAGGGACTAGCGGGAGAAACATTCAGTACTTC.

A remark on this clonotype: Sequence at one end of the junction differs from germline and may be a read error. This sequence joins TRBV5-1 and TRBJ2-7, with D hard to call. The CDR3 sequence is 15 residues long. The V gene's germline CDR1 is SGHRS and CDR2 YFSETQ. The CDR3: CASSPAPGRSYEQCF. CDR3 in DNA: TGCGCCAGCAGCCCGGCTCCCGGCAGGAGCTACGAGCAGTGCTTC.

This chain uses TRBV20-1 with TRBJ1-1; TRBD1 might be the D (5 bases). The V end was cut by 2 bases, the J end by 4 bases, with 8 bases between. The CDR3 loop spans 12 amino acids. The germline CDR1 and CDR2 sequences are DFQATT and SNEGSKA (reference sequence). CDR3 in DNA: TGCAGTGCTAGATGGGGCCCCACTGAAGCTTTCTTT. Translated: CSARWGPTEAFF.

The chain is built from TRBV4-3 and TRBJ1-1; weak D call: TRBD1 (5 bases). The CDR3 contains 11 residues. The germline V gene encodes CDR1 LGHNA and CDR2 YSLEER. V shed 2 bases and J shed 8 bases, with 6 bases lying between them. The CDR3 bases are TGCGCCAGCAGCCAAAGGGACGAAGCTTTCTTT. Translating it yields CASSQRDEAFF.

This clonotype has at least ten counts. The V call is TRBV28, the J call TRBJ1-1, with D possibly being TRBD1 (6 bases). CDR3 length: 13 amino acids. Germline V gene sequence: CDR1 MDHEN, CDR2 SYDVKM. The ends were cut back, 11 bases at V and 1 base at J, with 14 bases in the middle. This chain's CDR3 is CAGTQGPNTEAFF. CDR3 DNA: TGTGCCGGGACACAGGGACCGAACACTGAAGCTTTCTTT.

V gene TRBV29-1 combines with J gene TRBJ2-3; weak D call: TRBD2 (5 bases). Between the trimmed V and J ends, which lost 3 bases and 2 bases, there was a span of 9 bases. The CDR3 runs 13 residues. CDR1 is SQVTM, CDR2 ANQGSEA, per germline. The CDR3 DNA is TGCAGCGTTGAGGAGCGGTCCACAGATACGCAGTATTTT. This encodes CSVEERSTDTQYF.

Ten or more counts support this clonotype. The V and J genes are TRBV10-3 and TRBJ1-1, with D perhaps matching TRBD1 (5 bases). Trimming removed 4 bases from V and 1 base from J, with 7 bases in between. CDR3 length: 13 residues. CDR1 and CDR2 from the germline V gene are ENHRY and SYGVKD. CDR3 amino acids: CAISVGTNTEAFF. The CDR3 DNA is TGTGCCATCAGTGTTGGGACGAACACTGAAGCTTTCTTT.

The chain uses TRBV7-8 and TRBJ2-2; weak D call: TRBD2 (5 bases). The CDR3 spans 15 residues. CDR1 and CDR2 (germline): SGHVS, FQNEAQ. V was cut by 1 base and J by 4 bases, with 10 bases left in between. This chain's CDR3 is CASSLELVGTGELFF. Written as DNA, the CDR3 is TGTGCCAGCAGCTTAGAACTAGTAGGCACCGGGGAGCTGTTTTTT.

This clonotype was recorded many times. The chain recombines TRBV10-3 with TRBJ2-7, with a possible D match to TRBD2 (6 bases). The V gene lost 10 bases and the J gene lost 2 bases, with 18 bases spanning the gap. Germline values: CDR1 ENHRY, CDR2 SYGVKD. The CDR3 loop spans 14 amino acids. The CDR3 nucleotides are TGTGCCACCCGGGACTTCCCGCCAACCTACGAGCAGTACTTC. Protein sequence: CATRDFPPTYEQYF.

This clonotype was seen ten or more times. This sequence joins TRBV6-5 and TRBJ1-3, with D unclear. The germline V gene encodes CDR1 MNHEY and CDR2 SVGAGI. Trimming stripped 2 bases from V and 2 bases from J, with 10 bases between. The CDR3 has 15 residues. The CDR3 here is CASSYRLSTGNTIYF. The CDR3 DNA is TGTGCCAGCAGTTACCGCCTTTCAACTGGAAACACCATATATTTT.

In this sample, this clonotype turned up many times. The V call is TRBV5-6, the J call TRBJ2-2; D is unresolved. V lost 0 bases and J lost 5, with 8 bases in between. The CDR3 length is 14 residues. Germline CDR1 is SGHDT and CDR2 is YYEEEE. CDR3 amino acids: CASSLDNPTGELFF. DNA of the CDR3: TGTGCCAGCAGCTTGGACAACCCAACCGGGGAGCTGTTTTTT.

The chain uses TRBV5-6 and TRBJ2-3; 8 bases are a match to TRBD1. The CDR3 length is 15 residues. CDR1 is SGHDT and CDR2 is YYEEEE in the germline V gene. V shed 3 bases, J shed 3 bases, and the junction held 6 bases outside the gene matches. As DNA, the CDR3 is TGTGCCAGCAGCTACAGGACAGGGAGAACAGATACGCAGTATTTT. It yields the protein CASSYRTGRTDTQYF.